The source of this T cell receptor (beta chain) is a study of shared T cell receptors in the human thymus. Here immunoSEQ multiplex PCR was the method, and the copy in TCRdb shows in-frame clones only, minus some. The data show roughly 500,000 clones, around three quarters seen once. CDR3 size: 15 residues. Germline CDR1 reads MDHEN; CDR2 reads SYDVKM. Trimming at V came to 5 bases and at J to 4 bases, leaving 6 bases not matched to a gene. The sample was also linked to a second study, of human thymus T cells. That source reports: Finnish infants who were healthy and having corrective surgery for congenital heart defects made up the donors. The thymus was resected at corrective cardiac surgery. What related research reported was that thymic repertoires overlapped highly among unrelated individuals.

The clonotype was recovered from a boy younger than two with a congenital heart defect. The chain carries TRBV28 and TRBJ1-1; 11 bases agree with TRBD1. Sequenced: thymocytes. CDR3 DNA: TGTGCCAGCAGTGCCGAAGGGACAGGGGGCACTGAAGCTTTCTTT. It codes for CASSAEGTGGTEAFF.